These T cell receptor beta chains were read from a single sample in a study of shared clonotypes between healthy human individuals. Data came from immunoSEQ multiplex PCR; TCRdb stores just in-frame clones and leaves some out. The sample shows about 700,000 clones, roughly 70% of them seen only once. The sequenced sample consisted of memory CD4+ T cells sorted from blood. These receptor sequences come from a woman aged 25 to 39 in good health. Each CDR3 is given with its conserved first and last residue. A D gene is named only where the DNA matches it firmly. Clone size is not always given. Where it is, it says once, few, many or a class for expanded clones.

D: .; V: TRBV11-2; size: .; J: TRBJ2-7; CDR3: CASSPLGNYEQYF; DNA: TGTGCCAGCAGCCCGCTTGGAAATTACGAGCAGTACTTC
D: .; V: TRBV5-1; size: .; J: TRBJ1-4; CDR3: CASSLLTDATNEKLFF; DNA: TGCGCCAGCAGCCTCCTGACAGATGCAACTAATGAAAAACTGTTTTTT
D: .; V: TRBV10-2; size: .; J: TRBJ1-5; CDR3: CASSENANQPQHF; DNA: TGCGCCAGCAGTGAAAACGCCAATCAGCCCCAGCATTTT
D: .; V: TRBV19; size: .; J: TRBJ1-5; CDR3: CASSKGVNQPQHF; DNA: TGTGCCAGTAGTAAGGGAGTCAATCAGCCCCAGCATTTT
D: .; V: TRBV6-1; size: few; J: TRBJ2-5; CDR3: CASSLRRVETQYF; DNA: TGTGCCAGCAGTCTACGGAGGGTGGAGACCCAGTACTTC
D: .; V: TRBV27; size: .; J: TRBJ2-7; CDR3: CASSLVGPGPLYEQYF; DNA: TGTGCCAGCAGTTTAGTTGGGCCGGGTCCTCTCTACGAGCAGTACTTC
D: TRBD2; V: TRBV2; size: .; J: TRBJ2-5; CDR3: CASSSASGRVGETQYF; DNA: TGTGCCAGCAGTTCGGCTAGCGGGAGGGTGGGAGAGACCCAGTACTTC
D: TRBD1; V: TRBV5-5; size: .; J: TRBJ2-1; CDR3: CASSLGPTGGPQNEQFF; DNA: TGTGCCAGCAGCTTGGGCCCGACAGGGGGCCCACAGAATGAGCAGTTCTTC
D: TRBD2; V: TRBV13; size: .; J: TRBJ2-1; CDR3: CASSPGTSGFGEQFF; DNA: TGTGCCAGCAGCCCGGGGACTAGCGGGTTTGGCGAGCAGTTCTTC
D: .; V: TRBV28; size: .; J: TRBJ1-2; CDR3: CASSLSGSQEVYGYTF; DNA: TGTGCCAGCAGTTTATCTGGTTCACAGGAAGTCTATGGCTACACCTTC
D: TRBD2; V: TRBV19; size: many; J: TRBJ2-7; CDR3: CASSTGTNGLEQYF; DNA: TGTGCCAGTAGTACGGGGACTAACGGGTTGGAGCAGTACTTC
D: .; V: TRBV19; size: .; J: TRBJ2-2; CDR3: CASSIDRVAVNTGELFF; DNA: TGTGCCAGTAGTATAGATCGGGTAGCGGTGAACACCGGGGAGCTGTTTTTT
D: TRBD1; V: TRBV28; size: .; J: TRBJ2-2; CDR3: CASSPYYRGRDTGELFF; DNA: TGTGCCAGCAGTCCTTACTACAGGGGGCGAGACACCGGGGAGCTGTTTTTT
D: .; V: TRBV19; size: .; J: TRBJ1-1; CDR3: CASSQILRTVNTEAFF; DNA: TGTGCCAGTAGTCAGATCCTACGGACAGTGAACACTGAAGCTTTCTTT
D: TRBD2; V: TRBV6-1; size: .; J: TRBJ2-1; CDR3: CASKLAESSYNEQFF; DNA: TGTGCCAGTAAACTAGCGGAGAGCTCCTACAATGAGCAGTTCTTC
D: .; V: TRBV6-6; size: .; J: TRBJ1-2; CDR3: CASSYDQNYGYTF; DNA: TGTGCCAGCAGTTATGACCAGAACTATGGCTACACCTTC
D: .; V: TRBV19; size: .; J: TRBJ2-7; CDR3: CASSIDRAEQYF; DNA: TGTGCCAGTAGTATCGACCGAGCCGAGCAGTACTTC
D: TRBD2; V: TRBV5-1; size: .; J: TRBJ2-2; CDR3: CASSSLAGGPGELFF; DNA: TGCGCCAGCAGCTCACTAGCGGGAGGTCCCGGGGAGCTGTTTTTT
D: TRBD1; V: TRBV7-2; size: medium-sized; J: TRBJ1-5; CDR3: CASSPRQGRQPQHF; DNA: TGTGCCAGCAGCCCAAGACAGGGCCGCCAGCCCCAGCATTTT
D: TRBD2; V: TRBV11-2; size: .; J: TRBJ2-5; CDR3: CASSLDGWGGSSDQETQYF; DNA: TGTGCCAGCAGCTTAGATGGGTGGGGCGGGAGCTCGGACCAAGAGACCCAGTACTTC
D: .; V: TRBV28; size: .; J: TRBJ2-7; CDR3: CASSHPGGHIYEQYF; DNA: TGTGCCAGCAGTCATCCGGGGGGCCACATCTACGAGCAGTACTTC
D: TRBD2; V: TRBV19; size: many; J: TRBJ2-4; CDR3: CASSITRLAGEGIQYF; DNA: TGTGCCAGTAGTATAACCCGACTAGCGGGAGAAGGGATTCAGTACTTC
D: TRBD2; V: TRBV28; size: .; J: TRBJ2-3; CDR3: CASSPYSGRNKDTQYF; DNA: TGTGCCAGCAGTCCCTATAGCGGGAGAAATAAGGATACGCAGTATTTT
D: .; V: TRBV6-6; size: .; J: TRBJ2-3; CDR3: CASSYPLPDTQYF; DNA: TGTGCCAGCAGTTACCCCCTACCAGATACGCAGTATTTT
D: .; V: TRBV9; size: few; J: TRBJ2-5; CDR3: CASSVALATQETQYF; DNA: TGTGCCAGCAGCGTAGCTCTAGCAACTCAAGAGACCCAGTACTTC
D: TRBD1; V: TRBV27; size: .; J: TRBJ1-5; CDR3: CASSQGQGFNQPQHF; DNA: TGTGCCAGCAGCCAGGGACAGGGGTTCAATCAGCCCCAGCATTTT
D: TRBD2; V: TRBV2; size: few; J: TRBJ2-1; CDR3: CASSKLAGVNEQFF; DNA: TGTGCCAGCAGTAAGCTAGCGGGAGTTAATGAGCAGTTCTTC
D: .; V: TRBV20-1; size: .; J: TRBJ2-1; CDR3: CSGIAYNEQFF; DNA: TGCAGTGGAATTGCCTACAATGAGCAGTTCTTC
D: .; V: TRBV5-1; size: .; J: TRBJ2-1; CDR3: CASSWGSNNEQFF; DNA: TGCGCCAGTTCCTGGGGGTCGAACAATGAGCAGTTCTTC
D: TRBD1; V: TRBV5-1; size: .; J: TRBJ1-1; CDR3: CASSPRQGARGEAFF; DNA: TGCGCCAGCAGCCCAAGACAGGGGGCGAGGGGTGAAGCTTTCTTT
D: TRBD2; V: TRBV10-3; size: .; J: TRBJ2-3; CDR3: CAISAPGTSGRNTDTQYF; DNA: TGTGCCATCAGTGCTCCCGGGACTAGCGGGAGGAACACAGATACGCAGTATTTT
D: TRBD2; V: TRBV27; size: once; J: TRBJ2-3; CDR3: CASSPNLAGEGTDTQYF; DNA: TGTGCCAGCAGTCCCAATCTAGCGGGAGAAGGAACAGATACGCAGTATTTT
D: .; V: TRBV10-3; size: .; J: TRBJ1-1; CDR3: CAISESTGTEAFF; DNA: TGTGCCATCAGTGAGTCGACGGGAACTGAAGCTTTCTTT
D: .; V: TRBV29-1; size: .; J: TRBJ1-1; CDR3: CSVGFGGRKNTEAFF; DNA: TGCAGCGTTGGATTTGGAGGTCGGAAGAACACTGAAGCTTTCTTT
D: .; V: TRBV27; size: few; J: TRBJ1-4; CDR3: CASSRIRSLNEKLFF; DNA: TGTGCCAGCAGCCGAATAAGGAGCCTTAATGAAAAACTGTTTTTT
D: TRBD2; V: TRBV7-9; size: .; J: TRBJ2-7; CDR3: CASSFLAGGPYEQYF; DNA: TGTGCCAGCAGCTTTCTAGCGGGAGGGCCCTACGAGCAGTACTTC
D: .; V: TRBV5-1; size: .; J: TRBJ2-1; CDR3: CASSLASNLYNEQFF; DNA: TGCGCCAGCAGCTTGGCGTCTAACCTATACAATGAGCAGTTCTTC
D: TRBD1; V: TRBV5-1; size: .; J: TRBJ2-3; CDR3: CASSLAGTGDADTQYF; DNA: TGCGCCAGCAGCTTGGCCGGGACAGGGGACGCAGATACGCAGTATTTT
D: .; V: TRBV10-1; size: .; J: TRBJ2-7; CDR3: CASSEFNEQYF; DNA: TGCGCCAGCAGTGAGTTCAACGAGCAGTACTTC
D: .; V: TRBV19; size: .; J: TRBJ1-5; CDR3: CASTIGSSNQPQHF; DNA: TGTGCCAGTACTATCGGCAGCAGCAATCAGCCCCAGCATTTT
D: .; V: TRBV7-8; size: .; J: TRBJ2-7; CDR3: CASSARDYEQYF; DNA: TGTGCCAGCAGCGCCCGGGACTACGAGCAGTACTTC
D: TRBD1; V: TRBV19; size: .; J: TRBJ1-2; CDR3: CASMDRVAGYTF; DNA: TGTGCCAGTATGGACAGGGTAGCTGGCTACACCTTC
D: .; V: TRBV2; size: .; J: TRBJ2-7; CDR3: CASSEYGLGEQYF; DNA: TGTGCCAGCAGTGAATACGGCCTGGGAGAGCAGTACTTC
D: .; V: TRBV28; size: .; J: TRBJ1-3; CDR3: CASSSAGNTIYF; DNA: TGTGCCAGCAGTTCCGCAGGAAACACCATATATTTT
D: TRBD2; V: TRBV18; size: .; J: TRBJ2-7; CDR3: CASSPREGRKSEQYF; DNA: TGTGCCAGCTCACCACGGGAGGGGAGAAAGAGCGAGCAGTACTTC
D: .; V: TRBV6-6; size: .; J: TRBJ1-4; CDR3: CASSYSVGLNEKLFF; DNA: TGTGCCAGCAGTTACTCAGTAGGGCTTAATGAAAAACTGTTTTTT
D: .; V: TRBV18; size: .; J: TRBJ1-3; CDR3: CASSRRTGNTIYF; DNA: TGTGCCAGCTCCCGGAGGACTGGAAACACCATATATTTT
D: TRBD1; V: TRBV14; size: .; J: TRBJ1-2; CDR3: CASSPRQGSGYTF; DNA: TGTGCCAGCAGCCCCCGACAGGGCTCTGGCTACACCTTC
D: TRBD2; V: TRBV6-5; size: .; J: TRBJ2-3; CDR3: CASSRTRQFTDTQYF; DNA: TGTGCCAGCAGTCGGACTAGACAATTCACAGATACGCAGTATTTT
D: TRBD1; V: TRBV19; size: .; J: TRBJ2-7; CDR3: CASQTGTGSYEQYF; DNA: TGTGCCAGTCAGACCGGGACAGGGTCCTACGAGCAGTACTTC
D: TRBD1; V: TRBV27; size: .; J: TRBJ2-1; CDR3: CASSSAGQGYYNEQFF; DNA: TGTGCCAGCAGTTCAGCGGGACAGGGGTATTACAATGAGCAGTTCTTC
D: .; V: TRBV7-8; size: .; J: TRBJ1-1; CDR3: CASSQRETSEAFF; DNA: TGTGCCAGCAGCCAGAGGGAGACGAGTGAAGCTTTCTTT
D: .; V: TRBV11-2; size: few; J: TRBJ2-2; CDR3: CASSFWGNTGELFF; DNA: TGTGCCAGCAGCTTTTGGGGGAACACCGGGGAGCTGTTTTTT
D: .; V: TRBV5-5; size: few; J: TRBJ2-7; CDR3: CASSLMLAGWGEQYF; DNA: TGTGCCAGCAGCTTGATGTTAGCAGGGTGGGGCGAGCAGTACTTC
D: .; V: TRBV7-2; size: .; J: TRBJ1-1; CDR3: CASSVSGSPEAFF; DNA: TGTGCCAGCAGCGTCTCAGGGAGTCCTGAAGCTTTCTTT
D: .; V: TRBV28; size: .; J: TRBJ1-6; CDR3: CASSVGGGGSNSPLHF; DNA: TGTGCCAGCAGCGTGGGCGGGGGAGGCAGCAATTCACCCCTCCACTTT
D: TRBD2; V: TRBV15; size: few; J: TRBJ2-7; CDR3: CATSRLAGGPHEQYF; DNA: TGTGCCACCAGCAGGTTAGCGGGAGGGCCCCACGAGCAGTACTTC
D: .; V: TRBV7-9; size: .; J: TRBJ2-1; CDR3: CASSLIRGGGRMNEQFF; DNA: TGTGCCAGCAGCTTAATAAGAGGCGGCGGAAGGATGAATGAGCAGTTCTTC
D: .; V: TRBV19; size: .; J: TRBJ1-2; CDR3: CASSPNTIREADYGYTF; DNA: TGTGCCAGTAGTCCCAATACCATCAGGGAAGCGGACTATGGCTACACCTTC
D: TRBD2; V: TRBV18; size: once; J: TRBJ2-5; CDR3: CASSPTSGQETQYF; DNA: TGTGCCAGCTCACCGACTAGCGGCCAAGAGACCCAGTACTTC